The source of this TCR beta chain is a study of T cell changes during pregnancy in multiple sclerosis. This CDR3 comprises 15 residues. The V gene lost 1 base and the J gene lost 2 bases, with 12 bases spanning the gap. CDR1 and CDR2 from the germline V gene are SGHTA and FQGNSA. Some clones are missing from TCRdb's copy, which holds only in-frame ones; the method was immunoSEQ multiplex PCR. The sample contains approximately 80,000 clones, 80% to 95% of which appear only once. This receptor was identified in a female donor in good health, enrolled as a control in a pregnancy study. This chain uses TRBV7-2 with TRBJ2-7; D remains ambiguous. The starting material was peripheral blood, obtained in the second trimester of pregnancy. Written as DNA, the CDR3 is TGTGCCAGCAGCTTAGAATCAGTCTCAACCTACGAGCAGTACTTC. Amino acid sequence: CASSLESVSTYEQYF.